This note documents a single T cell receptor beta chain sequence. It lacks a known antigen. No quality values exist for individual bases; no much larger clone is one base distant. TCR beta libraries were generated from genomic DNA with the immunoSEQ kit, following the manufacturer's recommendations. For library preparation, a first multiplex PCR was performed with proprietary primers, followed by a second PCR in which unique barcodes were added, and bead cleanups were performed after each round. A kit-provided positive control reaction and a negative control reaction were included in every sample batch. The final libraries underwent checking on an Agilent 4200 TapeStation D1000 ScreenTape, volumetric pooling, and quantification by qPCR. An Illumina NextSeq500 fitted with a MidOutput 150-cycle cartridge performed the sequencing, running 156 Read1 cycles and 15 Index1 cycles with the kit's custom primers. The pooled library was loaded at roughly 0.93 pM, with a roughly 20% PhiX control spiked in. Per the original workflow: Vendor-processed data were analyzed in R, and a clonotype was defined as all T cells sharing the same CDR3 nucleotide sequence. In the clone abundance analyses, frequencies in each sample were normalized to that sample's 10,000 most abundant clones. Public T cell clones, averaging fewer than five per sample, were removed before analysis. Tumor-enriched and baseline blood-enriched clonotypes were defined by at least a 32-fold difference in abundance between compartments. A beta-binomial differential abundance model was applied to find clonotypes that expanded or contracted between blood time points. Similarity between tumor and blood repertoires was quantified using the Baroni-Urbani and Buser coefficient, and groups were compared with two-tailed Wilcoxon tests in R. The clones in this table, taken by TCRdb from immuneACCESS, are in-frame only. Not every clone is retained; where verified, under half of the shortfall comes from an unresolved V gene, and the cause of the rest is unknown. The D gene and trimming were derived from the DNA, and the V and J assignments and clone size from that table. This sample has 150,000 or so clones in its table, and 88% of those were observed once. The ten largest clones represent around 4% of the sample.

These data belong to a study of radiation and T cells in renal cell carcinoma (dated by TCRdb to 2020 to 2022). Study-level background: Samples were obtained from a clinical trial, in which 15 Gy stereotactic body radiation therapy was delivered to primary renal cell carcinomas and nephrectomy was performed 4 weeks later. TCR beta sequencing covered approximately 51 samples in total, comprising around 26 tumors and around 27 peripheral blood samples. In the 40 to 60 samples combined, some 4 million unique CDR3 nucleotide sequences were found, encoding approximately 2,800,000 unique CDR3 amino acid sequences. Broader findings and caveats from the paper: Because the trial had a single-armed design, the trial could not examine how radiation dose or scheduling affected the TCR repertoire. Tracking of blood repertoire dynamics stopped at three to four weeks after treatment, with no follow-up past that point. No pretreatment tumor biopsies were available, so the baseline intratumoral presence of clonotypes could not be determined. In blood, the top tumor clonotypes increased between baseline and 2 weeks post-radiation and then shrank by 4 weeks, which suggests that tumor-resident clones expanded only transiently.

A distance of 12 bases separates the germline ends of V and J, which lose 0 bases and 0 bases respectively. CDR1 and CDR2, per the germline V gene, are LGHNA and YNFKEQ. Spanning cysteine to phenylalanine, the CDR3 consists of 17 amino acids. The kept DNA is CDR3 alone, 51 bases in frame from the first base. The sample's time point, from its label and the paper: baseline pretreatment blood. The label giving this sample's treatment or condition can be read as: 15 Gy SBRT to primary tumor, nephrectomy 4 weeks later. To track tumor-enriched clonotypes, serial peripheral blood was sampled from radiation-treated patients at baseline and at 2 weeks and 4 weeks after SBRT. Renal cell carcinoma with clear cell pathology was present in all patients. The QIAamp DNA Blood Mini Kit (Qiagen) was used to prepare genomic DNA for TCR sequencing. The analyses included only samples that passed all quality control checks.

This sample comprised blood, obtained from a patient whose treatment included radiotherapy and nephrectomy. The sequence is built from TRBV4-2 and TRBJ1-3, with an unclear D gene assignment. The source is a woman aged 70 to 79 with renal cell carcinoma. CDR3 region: CASSQDVHISSGNTIYF. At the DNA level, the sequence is TGTGCCAGCAGCCAAGATGTTCATATCAGCTCTGGAAACACCATATATTTT.